These 21 T cell receptor beta chains originate from one sample sequenced in a study of early T cells in non-severe SARS-CoV-2 infection. From the 5' RACE reads, TCRdb called clonotypes with MiXCR, one entry per CDR3 protein. The sample includes under 45,000 distinct CDR3 sequences, 7.9% seen only once; the top ten take around an eighth. Material: whole blood, obtained at baseline. The receptors here all came from an adult who was a healthcare worker with PCR-confirmed SARS-CoV-2 infection or an uninfected control (not recorded which).

The sample holds many counts of this clonotype. The genes are TRBV12-3 or TRBV12-4 and TRBJ1-6; TRBD1 matches 7 bases. This CDR3 has 14 residues. J gave up 8 bases and V 6 bases, and 7 bases lay outside the gene matches. For the CDR3, the DNA is TGTGCCAGCAGGCCCGGGACAGATCATTCACCCCTCCACTTT. This translates into CASRPGTDHSPLHF.

The rearrangement joins TRBV11-2 to TRBJ2-7, with 13 bases fitting TRBD2. Germline V lookup: CDR1 SGHAT, CDR2 FQNNGV. Trimming took 1 base from V and 4 from J; bases not matched to a gene: 4. This CDR3 has 16 amino acids. The CDR3 coding sequence is TGTGCCAGCAGCTTAGGTCGACTAGCGGGGGGTTACGAGCAGTACTTC. It encodes CASSLGRLAGGYEQYF.

This clonotype was counted a few times. The chain links TRBV6-6 to TRBJ2-2, with a possible D match to TRBD1 (5 bases). Trimming shortened V by 7 bases and J by 8 bases, and 11 bases separated the two germline ends. Looked up from germline, CDR1 is MNHNY and CDR2 is SVGAGI (reference sequence). The CDR3 runs 12 residues. CDR3 in DNA: TGTGCCAGCACGACAGCGCCAGGGGAGCTGTTTTTT. Protein: CASTTAPGELFF.

V is TRBV10-1 and J is TRBJ2-3, with D possibly matching TRBD1 (6 bases). The CDR3 extends over 14 amino acids. V lost 7 bases to trimming and J lost 0 bases, with 11 bases between them. Per the germline V gene, CDR1 is WNHNN and CDR2 is SYGVQD (reference sequence). For the CDR3, the DNA is TGCGCCAGCAAGGACAGACTCAGCACAGATACGCAGTATTTT. Translating it yields CASKDRLSTDTQYF.

This clonotype was picked up many times. This rearrangement joins TRBV6-1 to TRBJ1-5; no firm D call. Germline V gene lookup returns CDR1 MNHNS and CDR2 SASEGT. The CDR3 is 14 amino acids. V lost 7 bases, J lost 4 bases, and 14 bases lay in between. The CDR3 loop is CASTDRTVNQPQHF. The CDR3 DNA reads TGTGCCAGCACCGACCGGACGGTTAATCAGCCCCAGCATTTT.

The chain carries TRBV12-3 or TRBV12-4 and TRBJ2-3; TRBD2 aligns across 10 bases. The length of the CDR3 is 15 residues. The J segment lost 1 base and the V segment lost 6 bases, leaving 4 bases of the junction unmatched. CDR3 in amino acids: CASRLSGGRTDTQYF. In DNA form, the CDR3 reads TGTGCCAGCAGGCTTAGCGGGGGGCGCACAGATACGCAGTATTTT.

This clonotype was picked up a small number of times. This sequence joins TRBV7-8 and TRBJ1-5; 9 positions agree with TRBD1. The CDR3 has 17 amino acids. The V and J ends lost 1 base and 3 bases, in that order; junction bases with no gene match: 7. The V gene's germline CDR1 is SGHVS and CDR2 FQNEAQ. The CDR3 nucleotides are TGTGCCAGCAGCTTAGTGGGGACAGGGAAGTCCAATCAGCCCCAGCATTTT. Translating it yields CASSLVGTGKSNQPQHF. Filled out from reference TRBV7-8 and TRBJ1-5, the complete variable domain reads GAGVSQSPRYKVAKRGQDVALRCDPISGHVSLFWYQQALGQGPEFLTYFQNEAQLDKSGLPSDRFFAERPEGSVSTLKIQRTQQEDSAVYLCASSLVGTGKSNQPQHFGDGTRLSIL.

The table lists this clonotype with many counts. The rearrangement joins TRBV12-3 or TRBV12-4 to TRBJ2-3; TRBD2 matches at 7 bases. The CDR3 extends over 16 amino acids. Trimming cost V 6 bases and J 1 base; bases outside gene matches: 10. CDR3 DNA sequence: TGTGCCAGCAGCCCTCGGTGGGCGGGGGGCACAGATACGCAGTATTTT. This gives the protein CASSPRWAGGTDTQYF.

This clonotype was counted at least ten times. CDR3 region: CSVGGLAGTDTQYF. In DNA, the CDR3 is TGCAGCGTCGGGGGACTAGCGGGCACAGATACGCAGTATTTT. The chain is built from TRBV29-1 and TRBJ2-3, with TRBD2 matching 11 bases. The germline gives CDR1 SQVTM, CDR2 ANQGSEA. CDR3 length equals 14 residues. Germline trimming cut 6 bases from V and 1 base from J; bases unmatched to any gene: 3.

This clonotype was counted a few times. V is TRBV2 and J is TRBJ2-5; TRBD2 agrees at 10 bases. Germline V lookup: CDR1 SNHLY, CDR2 FYNNEI. V lost 6 bases to trimming and J lost 7 bases; unmatched junction nucleotides: 8. The CDR3 is made up of 14 amino acids. CDR3 sequence: CASSRGTSVGTQYF. CDR3 DNA: TGTGCCAGCAGCCGAGGGACTAGCGTGGGGACCCAGTACTTC.

This clonotype was picked up a small number of times. The V gene is TRBV6-6, the J gene TRBJ2-3, with D perhaps TRBD2 (6 bases). This CDR3 contains 15 residues. V lost 7 bases and J lost 1, with 15 bases in between. The germline CDR1 and CDR2 sequences are MNHNY and SVGAGI (reference sequence). This chain's CDR3 is CASTPLASGTDTQYF. In nucleotides, the CDR3 is TGTGCCAGCACCCCCCTAGCGAGTGGCACAGATACGCAGTATTTT.

This clonotype has just a few counts. The rearrangement links TRBV4-2 to TRBJ2-3; the match to TRBD2 covers 12 bases. The CDR3 is made up of 16 amino acids. V shed 5 bases, J shed 4 bases, and the junction held 7 bases outside the gene matches. Germline lookup yields CDR1 LGHNA and CDR2 YNFKEQ. CDR3 loop: CASSTSGGTPADTQYF. The CDR3 bases are TGTGCCAGCAGCACTAGCGGGGGGACCCCGGCAGATACGCAGTATTTT.

This clonotype was counted a few times. This chain joins TRBV7-6 and TRBJ2-5, with 9 bases aligning to TRBD2. The germline CDR1 and CDR2 sequences are SGHVS and FNYEAQ. Trimming took 5 bases from V and 5 from J; bases not matched to a gene: 6. The CDR3 length is 14 residues. The CDR3 DNA reads as TGTGCCAGCAGCCCAGGACTAGCGCTTGAGACCCAGTACTTC. It encodes CASSPGLALETQYF.

This clonotype was seen ten or more times. The rearrangement links TRBV20-1 to TRBJ2-1; TRBD1 matches at 10 bases. Trimming at V came to 6 bases and at J to 6 bases, leaving 8 bases not matched to a gene. The CDR3 length is 14 residues. Germline V lookup: CDR1 DFQATT, CDR2 SNEGSKA (reference sequence). In nucleotides, the CDR3 is TGCAGTGCCGGCGGTGGGACAGGGGTCAATGAGCAGTTCTTC. It is translated as CSAGGGTGVNEQFF.

The table lists this clonotype with a count of one. The rearrangement uses TRBV27 and TRBJ2-3; D might be TRBD1 (6 bases). V was cut by 3 bases and J by 5 bases, with 12 bases left in between. Germline CDR1 reads MNHEY; CDR2 reads SMNVEV (reference sequence). CDR3 length: 14 amino acids. Here the CDR3 reads CASSFRDNLDTQYF. The CDR3 DNA is TGTGCCAGCAGTTTCCGGGACAACTTAGATACGCAGTATTTT.

This clonotype was counted ten times or more. The V and J genes are TRBV19 and TRBJ1-2; 10 bases align to TRBD1. The CDR3 contains 13 residues. J gave up 5 bases and V 5 bases, and 2 bases lay outside the gene matches. Germline CDR1 is LNHDA and CDR2 is SQIVND (reference sequence). CDR3 DNA sequence: TGTGCCAGTAGTGCGGACAGGGGGTATGGCTACACCTTC. It yields the protein CASSADRGYGYTF.

This clonotype showed up many times. This chain uses TRBV7-2 with TRBJ2-1; D is unresolved. Germline V CDR1 and CDR2: SGHTA, FQGNSA. The V and J ends lost 1 base and 0 bases respectively, with 16 bases between them. The CDR3 extends over 18 amino acids. Here the CDR3 reads CASSLEDIAPPSYNEQFF. The CDR3 nucleotides read TGTGCCAGCAGCTTAGAAGACATCGCCCCTCCCTCCTACAATGAGCAGTTCTTC.

In its sample, this clonotype was seen many times. The chain joins TRBV4-3 to TRBJ1-4; D is possibly TRBD1 (5 bases). V lost 0 bases, J lost 4 bases, and 9 bases lay in between. The germline V gene encodes CDR1 LGHNA and CDR2 YSLEER. The CDR3 totals 15 residues. The CDR3 sequence is CASSQDRGSNEKLFF. The CDR3 region has the DNA TGCGCCAGCAGCCAAGATCGGGGGAGTAATGAAAAACTGTTTTTT.

This clonotype appeared a few times. The chain carries TRBV5-5 and TRBJ2-1; 9 bases line up with TRBD2. V gave up 4 bases and J gave up 6 bases; unmatched junction bases: 8. The CDR3 has 15 residues. Germline loops: CDR1 SGHKS, CDR2 YYEKEE (reference sequence). This CDR3 is CASSNFRGGVNEQFF. The CDR3 DNA reads as TGTGCCAGCAGCAACTTCCGCGGGGGGGTCAATGAGCAGTTCTTC.

The chain links TRBV20-1 to TRBJ2-7; no clear D gene. Trimming removed 1 base at V and 0 bases at J, with 7 bases between. The CDR3 has 13 amino acids. Germline values: CDR1 DFQATT, CDR2 SNEGSKA (reference sequence). As DNA, the CDR3 is TGCAGTGCTAGAGGTCGGAGCTCCTACGAGCAGTACTTC. Protein: CSARGRSSYEQYF.

The chain couples TRBV28 to TRBJ2-1; 8 bases align to TRBD1. The V gene's germline CDR1 is MDHEN and CDR2 SYDVKM. After removal of 10 bases from V and 5 bases from J, the junction contained 19 bases not matched to a gene. The CDR3 has 17 residues. The CDR3 protein is CATVAYLTGDVNNEQFF. CDR3 DNA: TGTGCCACCGTCGCATACCTGACAGGGGATGTGAACAATGAGCAGTTCTTC.